This T cell receptor (beta chain) was recovered during a study of T cell responses to AZD1222 COVID-19 vaccine. Study details: Pooled samples include second doses given at about 4 or 12 weeks.

Comment on this clone: The antigen is undetermined.

The germline gives CDR1 LNHDA, CDR2 SQIVND (reference sequence). The V end was cut by 4 bases, the J end by 9 bases, with 22 bases between. The CDR3 runs to 16 residues. Profiling relied on immunoSEQ multiplex PCR, and the TCRdb table lists in-frame clones only, not all of them. This sample yields over 100,000 clones, of which approximately 88% are seen a single time; 5.5% to 7% belongs to the top ten. The study's findings and limits: Donors were chiefly white British, with a greater number of females, and clonal diversity was perhaps underestimated. Variant regions that are unmutated are reportedly the target of nearly half of spike-specific TCRs.

V usage is TRBV19 and J usage is TRBJ1-5, with D perhaps TRBD1 (6 bases). The sequencing here drew on peripheral blood, taken on day 0 of AZD1222 vaccination. The clonotype was recovered from an adult in good health. DNA of the CDR3: TGTGCCAGTAGTACAAATATAGCCGGGGGGCCGACGCCCCAGCATTTT. It translates to CASSTNIAGGPTPQHF. Drawing the rest from reference TRBV19 and TRBJ1-5, the complete variable domain is DGGITQSPKYLFRKEGQNVTLSCEQNLNHDAMYWYRQDPGQGLRLIYYSQIVNDFQKGDIAEGYSVSREKKESFPLTVTSAQKNPTAFYLCASSTNIAGGPTPQHFGDGTRLSIL.